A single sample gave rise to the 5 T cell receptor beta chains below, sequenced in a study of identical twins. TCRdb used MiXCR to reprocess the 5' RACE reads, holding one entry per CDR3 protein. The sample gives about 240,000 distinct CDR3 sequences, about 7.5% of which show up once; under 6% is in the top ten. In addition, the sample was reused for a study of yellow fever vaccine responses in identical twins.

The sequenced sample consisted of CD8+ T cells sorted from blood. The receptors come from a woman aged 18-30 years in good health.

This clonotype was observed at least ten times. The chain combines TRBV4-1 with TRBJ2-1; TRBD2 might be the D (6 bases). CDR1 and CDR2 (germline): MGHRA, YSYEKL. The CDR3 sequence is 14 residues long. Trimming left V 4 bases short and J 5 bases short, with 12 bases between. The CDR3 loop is CASSPRTGDNEQFF. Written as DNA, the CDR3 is TGCGCCAGCAGCCCCCGGACGGGGGACAATGAGCAGTTCTTC.

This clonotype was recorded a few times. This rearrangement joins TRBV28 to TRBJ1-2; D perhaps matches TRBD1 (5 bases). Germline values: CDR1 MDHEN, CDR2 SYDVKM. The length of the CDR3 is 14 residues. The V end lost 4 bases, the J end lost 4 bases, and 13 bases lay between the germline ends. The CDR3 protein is CASSYPEGRYGYTF. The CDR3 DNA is TGTGCCAGCAGTTACCCCGAGGGGCGCTATGGCTACACCTTC.

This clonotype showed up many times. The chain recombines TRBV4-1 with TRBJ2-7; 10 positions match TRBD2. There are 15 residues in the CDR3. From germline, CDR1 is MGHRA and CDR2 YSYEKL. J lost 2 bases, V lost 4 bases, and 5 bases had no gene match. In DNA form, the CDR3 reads TGCGCCAGCAGCCTAAGGACTAGCGGTACCTACGAGCAGTACTTC. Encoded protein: CASSLRTSGTYEQYF.

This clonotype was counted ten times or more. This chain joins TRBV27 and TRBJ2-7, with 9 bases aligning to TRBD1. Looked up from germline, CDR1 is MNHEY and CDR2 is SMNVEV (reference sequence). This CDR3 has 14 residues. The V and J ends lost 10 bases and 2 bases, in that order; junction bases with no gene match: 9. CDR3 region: CAILTGGHAYEQYV. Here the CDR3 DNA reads TGTGCCATCCTGACAGGGGGGCATGCCTACGAGCAGTACGTC.

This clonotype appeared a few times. The CDR3 nucleotides are TGTGCCAGCAGGGGGGCCCGGGGGGATGAAAAACTGTTTTTT. Its translation is CASRGARGDEKLFF. The rearrangement links TRBV13 to TRBJ1-4; a possible D gene is TRBD1 (6 bases). V lost 6 bases, J lost 6 bases, and 14 bases lay in between. The germline CDR1 and CDR2 sequences are PRHDT and FYEKMQ (reference sequence). The CDR3 covers 14 residues.